This TCR beta chain originates from a study of blood T cell repertoires in COVID-19. About the study: The cDNA or gDNA used as material had been derived from T cells, B-cell-depleted T cells, or PBMCs.

Per the original methods: Reference gene primer amplification in the assay estimated nucleated cell counts. Produced via immunoSEQ multiplex PCR; TCRdb's table is partial and in-frame only. V and J calls and clone size are given by that table; D and trimming were obtained from the DNA. The sample comprises some 110,000 clones, roughly 90% of which are singletons, and around 2% rests with the top ten. The CDR3 covers 14 residues. Germline loops: CDR1 MNHEY, CDR2 SMNVEV (reference sequence). V shed 8 bases, J shed 1 base, and the junction held 5 bases outside the gene matches. Seattle patients were enrolled during active infection and followed longitudinally.

The sample was peripheral blood. The rearrangement joins TRBV27 to TRBJ2-1; the match to TRBD1 covers 7 bases. The TCR originated in a man in his fifties or sixties with COVID-19, enrolled during active disease. The CDR3, as DNA: TGTGCCAGCGGGTTACAGGGGTCCTACAATGAGCAGTTCTTC. Protein product: CASGLQGSYNEQFF.